The text below deals with one TCR beta chain. Authors' methods: Estimated nucleated cell counts came from reference gene primer amplification. Method: immunoSEQ multiplex PCR; TCRdb's copy keeps in-frame clones and lacks some. V, J and clone size are taken as reported in that table, and D and trimming were inferred from the DNA itself. The table includes roughly 48,000 clones, 80% to 90% detected once. These data originate in a study of blood T cell repertoires in COVID-19. Study in general: Acute-phase and convalescent COVID-19 samples originated in the United States, Italy and Spain.

Germline assignment: CDR1 SEHNR and CDR2 FQNEAQ (reference sequence). The V end was cut by 5 bases, the J end by 2 bases, with 12 bases between. The CDR3 extends over 14 amino acids. Sequenced sample: peripheral blood. The rearrangement joins TRBV7-9 to TRBJ1-2, with D unresolved. This sequence was found in a man between 40 and 49 years old with acute or convalescent COVID-19. CDR3 sequence (DNA): TGTGCCAGCAGCCGGACTACGGGAAACTATGGCTACACCTTC. Amino acids: CASSRTTGNYGYTF.